The source of this TCR beta chain is a study of post-analysis software for immune sequencing data. Broader study findings: TRBV segments more frequent in patients than in controls numbered several and included TRBV5-6, TRBV5-1 and TRBV20-1.

Prepared libraries of TCR beta cDNA carried unique molecular identifiers. TCRdb re-analysed the PCR reads in MiXCR, keeping a single row per CDR3 protein. The data hold around 190,000 distinct CDR3 sequences, with 25% to 35% observed a single time. Of note for this clonotype: Its antigen is as yet unknown. One junction end does not reproduce the germline sequence, and a read error may be involved.

Germline CDR1 reads MDHEN; CDR2 reads SYDVKM. The CDR3 is 15 amino acids. The sequence was collected from a girl younger than 18 with multiple sclerosis. Sequenced: blood. This rearrangement joins TRBV28 to TRBJ1-6; the D is unclear. In nucleotides, the CDR3 is TGTGCCGGCAGTTTAGGGCGCACCTATAATTCACCCCTCCACTTT. Translated: CAGSLGRTYNSPLHF.